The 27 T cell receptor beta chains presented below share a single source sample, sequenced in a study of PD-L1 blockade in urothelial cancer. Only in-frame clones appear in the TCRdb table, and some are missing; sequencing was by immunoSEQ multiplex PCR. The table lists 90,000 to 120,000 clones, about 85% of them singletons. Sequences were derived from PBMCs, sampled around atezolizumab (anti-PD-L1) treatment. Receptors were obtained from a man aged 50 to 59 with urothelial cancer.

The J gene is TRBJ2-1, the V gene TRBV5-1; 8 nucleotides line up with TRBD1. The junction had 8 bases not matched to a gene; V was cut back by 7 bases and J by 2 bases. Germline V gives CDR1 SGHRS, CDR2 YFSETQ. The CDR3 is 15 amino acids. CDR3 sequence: CASRIETGAYNEQFF. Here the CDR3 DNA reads TGCGCCAGCCGAATTGAGACAGGGGCCTACAATGAGCAGTTCTTC.

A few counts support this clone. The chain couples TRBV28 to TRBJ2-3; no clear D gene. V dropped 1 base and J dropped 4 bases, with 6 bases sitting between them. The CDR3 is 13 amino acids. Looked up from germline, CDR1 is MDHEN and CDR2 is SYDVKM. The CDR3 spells CASSLYLADTQYF. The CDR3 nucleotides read TGTGCCAGCAGTTTATATCTAGCAGATACGCAGTATTTT.

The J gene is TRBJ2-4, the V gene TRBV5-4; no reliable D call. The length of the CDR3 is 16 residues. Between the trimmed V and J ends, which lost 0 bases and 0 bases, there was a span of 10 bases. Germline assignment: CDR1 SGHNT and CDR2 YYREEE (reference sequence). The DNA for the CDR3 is TGTGCCAGCAGCTTGGATACAGCACTAGCCAAAAACATTCAGTACTTC. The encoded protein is CASSLDTALAKNIQYF. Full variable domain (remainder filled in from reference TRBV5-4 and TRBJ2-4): ETGVTQSPTHLIKTRGQQVTLRCSSQSGHNTVSWYQQALGQGPQFIFQYYREEENGRGNFPPRFSGLQFPNYSSELNVNALELDDSALYLCASSLDTALAKNIQYFGAGTRLSVL.

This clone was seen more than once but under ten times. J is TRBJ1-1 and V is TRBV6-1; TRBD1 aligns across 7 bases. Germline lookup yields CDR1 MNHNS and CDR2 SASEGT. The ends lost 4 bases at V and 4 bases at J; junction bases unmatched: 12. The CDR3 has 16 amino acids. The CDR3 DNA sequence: TGTGCCAGCAGTGGGGTAGTCGGTCAGGGGGTCACTGAAGCTTTCTTT. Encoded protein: CASSGVVGQGVTEAFF.

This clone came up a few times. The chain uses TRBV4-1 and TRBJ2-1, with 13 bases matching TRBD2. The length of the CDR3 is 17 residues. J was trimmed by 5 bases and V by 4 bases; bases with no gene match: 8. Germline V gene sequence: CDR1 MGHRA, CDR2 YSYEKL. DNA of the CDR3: TGCGCCAGCAGCCCTAAATCCGGGACTAGCGGGGACAATGAGCAGTTCTTC. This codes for CASSPKSGTSGDNEQFF.

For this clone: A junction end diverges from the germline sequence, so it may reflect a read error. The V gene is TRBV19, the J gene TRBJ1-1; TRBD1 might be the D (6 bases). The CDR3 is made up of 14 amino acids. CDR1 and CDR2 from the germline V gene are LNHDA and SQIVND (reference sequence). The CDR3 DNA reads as TGTGCCAGTAGTATAGATCCTCGGGACACAGAAGCTTTCTTT. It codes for CASSIDPRDTEAFF.

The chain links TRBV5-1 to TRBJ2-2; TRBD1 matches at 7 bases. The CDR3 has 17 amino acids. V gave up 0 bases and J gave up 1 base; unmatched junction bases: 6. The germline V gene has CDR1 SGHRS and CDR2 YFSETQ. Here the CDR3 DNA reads TGCGCCAGCAGCTTGGGTTCTTGGACAGGGAACACCGGGGAGCTGTTTTTT. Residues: CASSLGSWTGNTGELFF. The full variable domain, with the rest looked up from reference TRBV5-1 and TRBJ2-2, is KAGVTQTPRYLIKTRGQQVTLSCSPISGHRSVSWYQQTPGQGLQFLFEYFSETQRNKGNFPGRFSGRQFSNSRSEMNVSTLELGDSALYLCASSLGSWTGNTGELFFGEGSRLTVL.

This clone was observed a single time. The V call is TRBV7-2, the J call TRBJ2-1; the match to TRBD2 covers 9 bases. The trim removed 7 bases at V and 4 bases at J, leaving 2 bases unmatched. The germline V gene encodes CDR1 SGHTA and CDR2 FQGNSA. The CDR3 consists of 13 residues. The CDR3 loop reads CASNLAGYNEQFF. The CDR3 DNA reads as TGTGCCAGCAATCTAGCGGGGTACAATGAGCAGTTCTTC.

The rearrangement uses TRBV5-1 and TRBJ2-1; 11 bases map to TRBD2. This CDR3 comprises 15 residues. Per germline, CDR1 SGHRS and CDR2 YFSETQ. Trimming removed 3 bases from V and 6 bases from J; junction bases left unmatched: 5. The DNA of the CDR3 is TGCGCCAGCAGCTATATAGCGGGAGGGTTCAATGAGCAGTTCTTC. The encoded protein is CASSYIAGGFNEQFF.

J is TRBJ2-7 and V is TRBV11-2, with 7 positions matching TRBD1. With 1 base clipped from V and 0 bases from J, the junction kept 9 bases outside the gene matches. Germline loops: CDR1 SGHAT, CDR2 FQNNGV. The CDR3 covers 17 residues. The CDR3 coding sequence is TGTGCCAGCAGCTTAGGTTGGGACAGCGCACTCTCCTACGAGCAGTACTTC. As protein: CASSLGWDSALSYEQYF.

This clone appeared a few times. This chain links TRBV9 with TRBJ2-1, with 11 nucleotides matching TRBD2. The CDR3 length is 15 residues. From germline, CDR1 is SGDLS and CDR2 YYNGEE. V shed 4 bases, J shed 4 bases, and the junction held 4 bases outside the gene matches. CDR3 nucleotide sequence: TGTGCCAGCAGCCTAGGGACTAGCGGATACAATGAGCAGTTCTTC. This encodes CASSLGTSGYNEQFF.

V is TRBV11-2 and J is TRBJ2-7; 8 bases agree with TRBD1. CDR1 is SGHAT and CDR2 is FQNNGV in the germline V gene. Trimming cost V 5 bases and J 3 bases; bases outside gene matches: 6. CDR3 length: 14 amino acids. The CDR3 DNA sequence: TGTGCCAGCAGCACGAGGACAGGGAGCTACGAGCAGTACTTC. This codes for CASSTRTGSYEQYF. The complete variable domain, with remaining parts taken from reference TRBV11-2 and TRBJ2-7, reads EAGVAQSPRYKIIEKRQSVAFWCNPISGHATLYWYQQILGQGPKLLIQFQNNGVVDDSQLPKDRFSAERLKGVDSTLKIQPAKLEDSAVYLCASSTRTGSYEQYFGPGTRLTVT.

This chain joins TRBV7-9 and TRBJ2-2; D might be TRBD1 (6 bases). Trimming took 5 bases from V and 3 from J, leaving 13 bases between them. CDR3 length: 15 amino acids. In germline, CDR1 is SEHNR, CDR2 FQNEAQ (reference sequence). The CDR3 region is CASSHWDTYTGELFF. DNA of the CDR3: TGTGCCAGCAGCCACTGGGACACCTACACCGGGGAGCTGTTTTTT.

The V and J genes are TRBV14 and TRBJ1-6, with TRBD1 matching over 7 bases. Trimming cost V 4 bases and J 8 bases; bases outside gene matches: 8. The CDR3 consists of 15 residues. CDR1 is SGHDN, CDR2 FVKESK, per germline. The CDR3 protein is CASSPLGGQYSPLHF. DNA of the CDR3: TGTGCCAGCAGCCCGTTAGGGGGCCAATATTCACCCCTCCACTTT. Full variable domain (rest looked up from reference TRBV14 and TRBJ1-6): EAGVTQFPSHSVIEKGQTVTLRCDPISGHDNLYWYRRVMGKEIKFLLHFVKESKQDESGMPNNRFLAERTGGTYSTLKVQPAELEDSGVYFCASSPLGGQYSPLHFGNGTRLTVT.

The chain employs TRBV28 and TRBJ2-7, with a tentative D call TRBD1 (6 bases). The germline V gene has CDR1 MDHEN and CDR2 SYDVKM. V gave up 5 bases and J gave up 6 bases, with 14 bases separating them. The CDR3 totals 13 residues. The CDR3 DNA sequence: TGTGCCAGCAGTCCGAGACAGGCCGCCGAGCAGTACTTC. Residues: CASSPRQAAEQYF.

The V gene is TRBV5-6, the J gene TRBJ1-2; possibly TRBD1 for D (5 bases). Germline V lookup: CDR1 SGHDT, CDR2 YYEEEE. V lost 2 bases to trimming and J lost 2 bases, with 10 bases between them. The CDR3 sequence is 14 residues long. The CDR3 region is CASSLGGGNYGYTF. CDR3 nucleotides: TGTGCCAGCAGCTTAGGCGGGGGGAACTATGGCTACACCTTC.

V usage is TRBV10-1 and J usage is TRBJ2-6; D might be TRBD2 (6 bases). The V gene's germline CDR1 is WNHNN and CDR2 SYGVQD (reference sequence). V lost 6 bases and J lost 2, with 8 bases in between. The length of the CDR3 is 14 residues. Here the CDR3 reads CASSSGAGANVLTF. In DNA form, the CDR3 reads TGCGCCAGCAGCTCGGGAGCTGGGGCCAACGTCCTGACTTTC.

The CDR3 protein is CASSEWRTSGNEQFF. DNA of the CDR3: TGTGCCAGCAGCGAATGGCGGACTAGCGGGAATGAGCAGTTCTTC. This rearrangement joins TRBV9 to TRBJ2-1, with 11 bases fitting TRBD2. This CDR3 spans 15 amino acids. Germline CDR1 reads SGDLS; CDR2 reads YYNGEE. Unmatched junction bases numbered 6, after V lost 3 bases and J lost 7 bases.

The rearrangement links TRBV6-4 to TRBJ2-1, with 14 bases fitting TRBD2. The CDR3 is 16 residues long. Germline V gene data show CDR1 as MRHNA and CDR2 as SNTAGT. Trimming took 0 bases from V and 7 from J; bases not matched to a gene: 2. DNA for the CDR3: TGTGCCAGCAGTGACTCGGGGACTAGCGGGAGTAATGAGCAGTTCTTC. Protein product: CASSDSGTSGSNEQFF.

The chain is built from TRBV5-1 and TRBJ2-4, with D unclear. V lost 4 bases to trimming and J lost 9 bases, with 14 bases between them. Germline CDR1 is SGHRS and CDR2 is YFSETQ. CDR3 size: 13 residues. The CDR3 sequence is CASSPVQAAIQYF. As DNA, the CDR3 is TGCGCCAGCAGCCCCGTCCAAGCCGCCATTCAGTACTTC.

The CDR3 DNA reads as TGTGCCAGCAACAGGGGGCTGAGCTCCTACGAGCAGTACTTC. It is translated as CASNRGLSSYEQYF. The J gene is TRBJ2-7, the V gene TRBV28, with 9 bases fitting TRBD1. CDR3 length: 14 residues. Germline V gene lookup returns CDR1 MDHEN and CDR2 SYDVKM. V dropped 7 bases and J dropped 0; count of bases not matched to a gene: 4.

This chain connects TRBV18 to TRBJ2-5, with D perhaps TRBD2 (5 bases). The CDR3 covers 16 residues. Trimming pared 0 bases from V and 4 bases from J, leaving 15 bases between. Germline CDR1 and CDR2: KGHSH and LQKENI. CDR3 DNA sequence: TGTGCCAGCTCACCACCAAATTGGGAGCTGGGAGAGACCCAGTACTTC. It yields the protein CASSPPNWELGETQYF.

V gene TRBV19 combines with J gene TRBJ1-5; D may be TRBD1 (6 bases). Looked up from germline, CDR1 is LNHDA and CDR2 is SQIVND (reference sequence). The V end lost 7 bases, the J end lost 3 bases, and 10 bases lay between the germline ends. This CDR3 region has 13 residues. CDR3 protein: CASNGQLNQPQHF. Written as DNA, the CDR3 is TGTGCCAGTAACGGACAGCTCAATCAGCCCCAGCATTTT.

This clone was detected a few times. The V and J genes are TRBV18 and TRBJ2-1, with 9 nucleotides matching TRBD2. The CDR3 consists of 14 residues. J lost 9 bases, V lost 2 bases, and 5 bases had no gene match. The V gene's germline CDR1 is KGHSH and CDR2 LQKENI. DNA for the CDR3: TGTGCCAGCTCACCATCAGCGGGAGGTTCTGAGCAGTTCTTC. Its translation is CASSPSAGGSEQFF.

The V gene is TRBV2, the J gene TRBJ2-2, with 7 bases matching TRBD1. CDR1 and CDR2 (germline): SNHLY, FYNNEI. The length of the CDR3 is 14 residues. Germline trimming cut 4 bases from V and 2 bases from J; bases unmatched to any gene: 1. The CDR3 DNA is TGTGCCAGCAGTGGGGACAGCAACACCGGGGAGCTGTTTTTT. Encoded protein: CASSGDSNTGELFF.

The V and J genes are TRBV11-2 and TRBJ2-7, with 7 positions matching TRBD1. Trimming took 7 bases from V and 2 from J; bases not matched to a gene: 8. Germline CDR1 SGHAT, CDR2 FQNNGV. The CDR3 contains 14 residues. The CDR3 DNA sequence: TGTGCCAGCACCAAGGGGGCCCTCACCTACGAGCAGTACTTC. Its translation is CASTKGALTYEQYF.

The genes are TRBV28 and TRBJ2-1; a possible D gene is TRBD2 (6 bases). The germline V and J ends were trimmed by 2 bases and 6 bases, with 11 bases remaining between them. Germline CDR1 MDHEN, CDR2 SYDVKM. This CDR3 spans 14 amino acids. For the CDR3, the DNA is TGTGCCAGCAGTTTAAAGCTAGCGACCAATGAGCAGTTCTTC. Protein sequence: CASSLKLATNEQFF.